The sequence of this T cell receptor (beta chain) was determined in a study of blood T cells in healthy people across ages. This clonotype was observed a single time. The use of a sample-barcoded 5' primer and a J-beta primer mix characterized a second PCR of about 7 to 12 cycles. Sequencing yielded, for each sample, at least 2.5 million paired-end reads carrying CDR3. TCRdb independently ran MiXCR on the 5' RACE reads; one entry per CDR3 protein. The table shows around 1.5 million distinct CDR3 sequences, with roughly 64% occurring only once. Looked up from germline, CDR1 is MNHEY and CDR2 is SMNVEV (reference sequence). This CDR3 region has 14 residues. V was trimmed by 7 bases and J by 3 bases, leaving 14 bases between them.

V usage is TRBV27 and J usage is TRBJ2-3; weak D call: TRBD1 (5 bases). Sequencing used blood. The clonotype was recovered from a man aged 18 to 30 in good health. The CDR3 loop reads CASIEGVGTDTQYF. CDR3 bases: TGTGCCAGCATTGAAGGGGTTGGAACAGATACGCAGTATTTT.